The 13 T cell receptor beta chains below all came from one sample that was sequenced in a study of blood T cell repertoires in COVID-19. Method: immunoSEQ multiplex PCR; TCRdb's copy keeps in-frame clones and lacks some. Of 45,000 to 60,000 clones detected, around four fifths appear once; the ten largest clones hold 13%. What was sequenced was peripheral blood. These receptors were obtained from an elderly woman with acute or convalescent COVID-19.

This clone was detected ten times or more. The CDR3 region has the DNA TGTGCCACCAGTCCCGGTTGGAGGCAGCCCCAGCATTTT. Amino acid sequence: CATSPGWRQPQHF. The gene calls are TRBV24-1 and TRBJ1-5; D is uncertain. V was shortened by 6 bases and J by 7 bases, with 12 bases between the two germline ends. Germline lookup yields CDR1 KGHDR and CDR2 SFDVKD. This CDR3 spans 13 amino acids.

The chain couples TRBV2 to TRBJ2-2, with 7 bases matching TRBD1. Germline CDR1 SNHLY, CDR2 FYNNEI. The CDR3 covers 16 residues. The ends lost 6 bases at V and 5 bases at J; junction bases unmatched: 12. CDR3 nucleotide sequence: TGTGCCAGCAGGAGGGACAGCATAATCGGGACCGGGGAGCTGTTTTTT. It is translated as CASRRDSIIGTGELFF.

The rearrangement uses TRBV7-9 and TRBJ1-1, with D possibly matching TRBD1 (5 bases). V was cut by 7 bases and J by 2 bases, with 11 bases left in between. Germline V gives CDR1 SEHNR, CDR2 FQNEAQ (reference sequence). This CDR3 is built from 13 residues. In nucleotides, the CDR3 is TGTGCCAGCAAGCGGGGGGTTAACACTGAAGCTTTCTTT. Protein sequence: CASKRGVNTEAFF.

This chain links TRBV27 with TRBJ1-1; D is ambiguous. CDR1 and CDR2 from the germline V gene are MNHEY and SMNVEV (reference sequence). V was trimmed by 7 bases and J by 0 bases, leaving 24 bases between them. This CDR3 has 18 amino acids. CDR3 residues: CASTPGRRHHLMNTEAFF. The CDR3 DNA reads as TGTGCCAGCACCCCTGGGCGTAGACACCATCTCATGAACACTGAAGCTTTCTTT.

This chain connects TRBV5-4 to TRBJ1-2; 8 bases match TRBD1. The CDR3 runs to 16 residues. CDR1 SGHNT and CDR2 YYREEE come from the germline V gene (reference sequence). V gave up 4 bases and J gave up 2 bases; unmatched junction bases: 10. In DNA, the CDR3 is TGTGCCAGCAGCAGCCCATTCACAGGGGGAAACTATGGCTACACCTTC. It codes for CASSSPFTGGNYGYTF. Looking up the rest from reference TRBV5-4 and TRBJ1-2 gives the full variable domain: ETGVTQSPTHLIKTRGQQVTLRCSSQSGHNTVSWYQQALGQGPQFIFQYYREEENGRGNFPPRFSGLQFPNYSSELNVNALELDDSALYLCASSSPFTGGNYGYTFGSGTRLTVV.

The CDR3 region is CASSSGQGALGTEAFF. The CDR3 DNA reads as TGTGCCAGCAGTTCGGGACAGGGGGCTTTGGGCACTGAAGCTTTCTTT. V usage is TRBV27 and J usage is TRBJ1-1; 12 nucleotides match TRBD1. Germline loops: CDR1 MNHEY, CDR2 SMNVEV (reference sequence). Trimming removed 4 bases from V and 4 bases from J; junction bases left unmatched: 7. The CDR3 is made up of 16 amino acids.

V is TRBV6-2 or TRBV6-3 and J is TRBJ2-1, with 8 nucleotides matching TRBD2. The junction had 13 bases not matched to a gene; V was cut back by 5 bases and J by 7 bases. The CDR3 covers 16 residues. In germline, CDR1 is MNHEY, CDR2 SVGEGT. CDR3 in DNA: TGTGCCAGCAGTCCCGGCTTGGGACTAGGCCGGAATGAGCAGTTCTTC. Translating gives CASSPGLGLGRNEQFF.

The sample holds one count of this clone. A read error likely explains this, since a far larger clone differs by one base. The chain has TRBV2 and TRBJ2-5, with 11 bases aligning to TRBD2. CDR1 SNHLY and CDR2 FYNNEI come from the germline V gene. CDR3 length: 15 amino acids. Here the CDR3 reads CACRPTSGVQETQYF. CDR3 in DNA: TGTGCCTGCAGGCCGACTAGCGGGGTACAAGAGACCCAGTACTTC.

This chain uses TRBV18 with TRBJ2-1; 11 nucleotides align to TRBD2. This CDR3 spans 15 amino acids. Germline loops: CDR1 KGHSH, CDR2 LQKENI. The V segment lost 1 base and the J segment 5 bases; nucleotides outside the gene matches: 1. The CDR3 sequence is CASSPLTSGDNEQFF. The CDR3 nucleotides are TGTGCCAGCTCACCACTGACTAGCGGGGACAATGAGCAGTTCTTC.

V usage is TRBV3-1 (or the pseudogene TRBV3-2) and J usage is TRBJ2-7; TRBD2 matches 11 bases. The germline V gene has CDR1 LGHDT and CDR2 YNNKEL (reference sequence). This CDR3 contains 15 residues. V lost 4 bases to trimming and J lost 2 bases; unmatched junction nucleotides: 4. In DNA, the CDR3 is TGTGCCAGCAGCCGCCTAGCGGGGGGCCCCTACGAGCAGTACTTC. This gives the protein CASSRLAGGPYEQYF.

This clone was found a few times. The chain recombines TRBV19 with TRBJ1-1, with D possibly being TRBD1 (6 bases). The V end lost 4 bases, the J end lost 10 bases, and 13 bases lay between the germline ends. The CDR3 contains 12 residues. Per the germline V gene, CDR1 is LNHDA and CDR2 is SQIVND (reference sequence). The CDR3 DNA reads TGTGCCAGTAGTAGGGAGACAGGTTCAGCTTTCTTT. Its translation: CASSRETGSAFF.

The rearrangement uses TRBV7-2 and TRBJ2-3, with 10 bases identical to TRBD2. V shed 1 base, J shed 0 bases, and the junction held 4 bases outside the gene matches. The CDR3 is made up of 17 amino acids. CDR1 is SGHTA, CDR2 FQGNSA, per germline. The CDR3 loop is CASSLEAGGPSTDTQYF. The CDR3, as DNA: TGTGCCAGCAGCTTAGAAGCGGGGGGGCCCAGCACAGATACGCAGTATTTT.

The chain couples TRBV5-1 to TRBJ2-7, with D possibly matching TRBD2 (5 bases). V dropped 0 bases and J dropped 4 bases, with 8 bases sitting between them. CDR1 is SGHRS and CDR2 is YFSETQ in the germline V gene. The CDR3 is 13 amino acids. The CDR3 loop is CASSLGEFYEQYF. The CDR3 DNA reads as TGCGCCAGCAGCTTGGGGGAGTTTTACGAGCAGTACTTC. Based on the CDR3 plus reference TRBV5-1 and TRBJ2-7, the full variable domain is KAGVTQTPRYLIKTRGQQVTLSCSPISGHRSVSWYQQTPGQGLQFLFEYFSETQRNKGNFPGRFSGRQFSNSRSEMNVSTLELGDSALYLCASSLGEFYEQYFGPGTRLTVT.